This entry lists 27 T cell receptor beta chains sequenced from one sample in a study of blood T cells in healthy people across ages. PCR was performed a second time for roughly 6 to 12 cycles using a sample-barcoded 5' primer and a J-beta primer mix. From the 5' RACE reads, TCRdb called clonotypes with MiXCR, one entry per CDR3 protein. The data contain some 1,800,000 distinct CDR3 sequences, about 39% of them seen just once; the ten biggest clones take up roughly 24%. The sequencing sample was made of blood. These receptors were collected from a human donor in good health.

Remarks on this clonotype: The junction differs from germline at one of its ends, possibly a read error. V is TRBV18 and J is TRBJ2-6; tentatively, D is TRBD1 or TRBD2 (5 bases each). Looked up from germline, CDR1 is KGHSH and CDR2 is LQKENI. The CDR3 consists of 15 residues. The CDR3 protein is CASSLQDSGVNVLTF. Written as DNA, the CDR3 is TGTGCCAGCTCATTACAGGACTCTGGGGTCAACGTCCTGACTTTC.

The V call is TRBV7-9, the J call TRBJ2-1; 9 nucleotides align to TRBD1. CDR1 and CDR2 from the germline V gene are SEHNR and FQNEAQ (reference sequence). This CDR3 has 16 amino acids. After removal of 0 bases from V and 8 bases from J, the junction contained 8 bases not matched to a gene. The DNA for the CDR3 is TGTGCCAGCAGCTTAGCGCTAATGGGGGACAGGGATGAGCAGTTCTTC. It specifies CASSLALMGDRDEQFF.

This clonotype was seen only a few times. One end of the junction is discordant with germline, which a read error may explain. The gene calls are TRBV20-1 and TRBJ2-1; TRBD1 might be the D (6 bases). CDR3 size: 15 residues. Germline CDR1 DFQATT, CDR2 SNEGSKA (reference sequence). The CDR3: CSATTVLGAYNERFF. The DNA for the CDR3 is TGCAGTGCTACGACCGTTTTGGGGGCTTACAATGAGCGGTTCTTC.

This clonotype occurred a few times. V and J are TRBV7-8 and TRBJ2-3, with a weak D call TRBD2 (6 bases). Trimming took off 5 bases at V and 4 bases at J, with 25 bases between the two ends. Germline-derived CDR1 and CDR2 are SGHVS and FQNEAQ. The CDR3 covers 18 residues. The DNA for the CDR3 is TGTGCCAGCAGCAACTTAATCCCGTGGCCTAGCGAGGCAGATACGCAGTATTTT. It is translated as CASSNLIPWPSEADTQYF.

The rearrangement uses TRBV3-1 and TRBJ2-3; TRBD1 is a possible D gene (5 bases). Germline V gene lookup returns CDR1 LGHDT and CDR2 YNNKEL (reference sequence). The CDR3 spans 16 residues. The ends were cut back, 4 bases at V and 0 bases at J, with 14 bases in the middle. The CDR3 bases are TGTGCCAGCAGCCCAATAATAGGGGTAAGCACAGATACGCAGTATTTT. Translated, it gives CASSPIIGVSTDTQYF.

The sample holds a few counts of this clonotype. This chain uses TRBV6-5 with TRBJ2-3; the D gene is possibly TRBD2 (5 bases). The CDR3 is made up of 17 amino acids. CDR1 is MNHEY, CDR2 SVGAGI, per germline. Deletions cut 0 bases from V and 1 base from J, with 14 bases between. In nucleotides, the CDR3 is TGTGCCAGCAGTTACTCGAGGGTCAGACTCGGCACAGATACGCAGTATTTT. Protein: CASSYSRVRLGTDTQYF.

The CDR3 reads CASAQGAYEQYF. The DNA of the CDR3 is TGTGCCAGCGCACAGGGGGCCTACGAGCAGTACTTC. The chain is built from TRBV19 and TRBJ2-7, with 8 nucleotides matching TRBD1. The V and J ends lost 9 bases and 2 bases, in that order; junction bases with no gene match: 3. CDR1 is LNHDA and CDR2 is SQIVND in the germline V gene (reference sequence). The CDR3 consists of 12 residues.

This clonotype came up a few times. V gene TRBV3-1 combines with J gene TRBJ1-6; no reliable D call. Per the germline V gene, CDR1 is LGHDT and CDR2 is YNNKEL (reference sequence). V was pared by 8 bases and J by 10 bases, with 15 bases between. This CDR3 spans 13 amino acids. Here the CDR3 reads CASGDIPYSPLHF. CDR3 nucleotides: TGTGCCAGCGGAGACATCCCATACTCACCCCTCCACTTT.

The chain recombines TRBV15 with TRBJ1-4; TRBD1 matches at 10 bases. V shed 1 base, J shed 7 bases, and the junction held 3 bases outside the gene matches. Germline CDR1 and CDR2: LNHNV and YYDKDF (reference sequence). CDR3 length equals 15 residues. Here the CDR3 DNA reads TGTGCCACCAGCAGAGGAGGGACAGGGGCTGAAAAACTGTTTTTT. Translating gives CATSRGGTGAEKLFF. The full variable domain, completed using reference TRBV15 and TRBJ1-4, is DAMVIQNPRYQVTQFGKPVTLSCSQTLNHNVMYWYQQKSSQAPKLLFHYYDKDFNNEADTPDNFQSRRPNTSFCFLDIRSPGLGDTAMYLCATSRGGTGAEKLFFGSGTQLSVL.

This sequence joins TRBV7-9 and TRBJ1-2, with 12 bases matching TRBD1. Trimming cost V 4 bases and J 1 base; bases outside gene matches: 16. The germline V gene encodes CDR1 SEHNR and CDR2 FQNEAQ (reference sequence). The CDR3 has 20 residues. This chain's CDR3 is CASSSNSGTGGPFSNYGYTF. CDR3 DNA: TGTGCCAGCAGCTCTAACTCCGGGACAGGGGGCCCCTTTAGTAACTATGGCTACACCTTC.

This clonotype has a handful of counts. The chain uses TRBV29-1 and TRBJ1-1; a weak D match, TRBD1 (5 bases). CDR1 SQVTM and CDR2 ANQGSEA come from the germline V gene. V was clipped by 0 bases and J by 4 bases, with 9 bases between them. This CDR3 comprises 13 residues. The CDR3 region is CSVEDGGSTEAFF. The CDR3 nucleotides are TGCAGCGTTGAAGATGGGGGTAGCACTGAAGCTTTCTTT.

CDR3 DNA sequence: TGTGCCAGCAGCTTACGGCTTGGGCAGTTCTTC. Protein product: CASSLRLGQFF. V usage is TRBV7-2 and J usage is TRBJ2-1, with unresolved D. Per the germline V gene, CDR1 is SGHTA and CDR2 is FQGNSA. The CDR3 has 11 residues. V was cut by 2 bases and J by 12 bases, with 8 bases left in between.

The chain has TRBV4-2 and TRBJ1-2; no clear D gene. The CDR3 has 17 amino acids. The ends were cut back, 4 bases at V and 5 bases at J, with 23 bases in the middle. CDR1 and CDR2 (germline): LGHNA, YNFKEQ. The CDR3, as DNA: TGTGCCAGCAGCCGAAGAGAGGGAGGTACCCAACGGTATGGCTACACCTTC. Its protein is CASSRREGGTQRYGYTF.

The chain combines TRBV20-1 with TRBJ2-5; 9 bases line up with TRBD2. V shed 5 bases, J shed 5 bases, and the junction held 9 bases outside the gene matches. The germline CDR1 and CDR2 sequences are DFQATT and SNEGSKA (reference sequence). CDR3 length: 14 amino acids. CDR3 bases: TGCAGTGCTTTTAGCGGGGGCCAAGGGGAGACCCAGTACTTC. Its translation: CSAFSGGQGETQYF.

CDR3 sequence: CASSHIGTGDTEAFF. The CDR3 bases are TGCGCCAGCAGCCATATAGGGACAGGGGACACTGAAGCTTTCTTT. The chain uses TRBV4-1 and TRBJ1-1, with TRBD1 matching over 10 bases. Germline CDR1 and CDR2: MGHRA and YSYEKL. This CDR3 has 15 residues. The V segment lost 3 bases and the J segment 3 bases; nucleotides outside the gene matches: 4.

This chain connects TRBV7-2 to TRBJ1-5; tentatively, D is TRBD1 (6 bases). The CDR3 is 15 residues long. Germline CDR1 and CDR2: SGHTA and FQGNSA. Trimming shortened V by 6 bases and J by 7 bases, and 19 bases separated the two germline ends. CDR3 nucleotides: TGTGCCAGCAGTATCGTGGGCACAGGGATCCAGCCCCAGCATTTT. It specifies CASSIVGTGIQPQHF.

The chain recombines TRBV18 with TRBJ2-1; maybe TRBD1 (5 bases). CDR1 and CDR2 from the germline V gene are KGHSH and LQKENI. The CDR3 loop spans 15 amino acids. With 5 bases removed from V and 4 bases from J, the gap between germline ends came to 15 bases. The CDR3 is CASSNIRGRYNEQFF. The CDR3 DNA is TGTGCCAGCTCAAACATAAGGGGCAGGTACAATGAGCAGTTCTTC.

The rearrangement links TRBV27 to TRBJ2-3; D gene unclear. Germline CDR1 and CDR2: MNHEY and SMNVEV (reference sequence). V was shortened by 8 bases and J by 6 bases, with 18 bases between the two germline ends. This CDR3 comprises 14 residues. CDR3 nucleotides: TGTGCCAGCTCGAACAGTTTTGGAACGGATACGCAGTATTTT. The encoded protein is CASSNSFGTDTQYF.

This clonotype appeared a few times. The rearrangement joins TRBV7-2 to TRBJ2-1, with TRBD1 as a possible D gene (6 bases). Looked up from germline, CDR1 is SGHTA and CDR2 is FQGNSA. V gave up 5 bases and J gave up 6 bases, with 20 bases separating them. The CDR3 has 16 amino acids. CDR3 region: CASSARQDVRVNEQFF. In nucleotides, the CDR3 is TGTGCCAGCAGCGCCCGACAGGATGTGAGAGTCAATGAGCAGTTCTTC.

The chain recombines TRBV12-3 or TRBV12-4 with TRBJ1-4; possibly TRBD1 for D (5 bases). V dropped 7 bases and J dropped 6 bases, with 15 bases sitting between them. The CDR3 covers 14 residues. The CDR3 sequence: CASTREVPDEKLFF. The CDR3 DNA follows: TGTGCCAGCACCAGGGAAGTACCTGATGAAAAACTGTTTTTT.

This clonotype was seen a few times. The chain carries TRBV28 and TRBJ2-1; perhaps TRBD1 as D (6 bases). The CDR3 loop spans 16 amino acids. Germline assignment: CDR1 MDHEN and CDR2 SYDVKM. Trimming pared 7 bases from V and 3 bases from J, leaving 19 bases between. The CDR3 protein is CASTFMGQGLYNEQFF. The CDR3 bases are TGTGCCAGCACTTTTATGGGTCAGGGGCTCTACAATGAGCAGTTCTTC. Full variable domain (remainder filled in from reference TRBV28 and TRBJ2-1): DVKVTQSSRYLVKRTGEKVFLECVQDMDHENMFWYRQDPGLGLRLIYFSYDVKMKEKGDIPEGYSVSREKKERFSLILESASTNQTSMYLCASTFMGQGLYNEQFFGPGTRLTVL.

This rearrangement joins TRBV4-1 to TRBJ2-5; no clear D. The DNA matches TRBJ2-7 better at its end, which makes the J call doubtful. Germline V gene data show CDR1 as MGHRA and CDR2 as YSYEKL. This CDR3 is built from 15 residues. DNA for the CDR3: TGCGCCAGCAGCCAAGACGAATTATTGGGGAACGAGCAGTACTTC. It yields the protein CASSQDELLGNEQYF.

The gene calls are TRBV6-5 and TRBJ1-2; the D gene is possibly TRBD1 (5 bases). Between the trimmed V and J ends, which lost 6 bases and 3 bases, there was a span of 14 bases. The CDR3 has 14 residues. Looked up from germline, CDR1 is MNHEY and CDR2 is SVGAGI. The CDR3 DNA sequence: TGTGCCAGCAGCGGGCTGGGGGAACACTATGGCTACACCTTC. It yields the protein CASSGLGEHYGYTF.

The chain links TRBV29-1 to TRBJ1-6; 11 bases fit TRBD1. V lost 7 bases, J lost 9 bases, and 5 bases stayed unmatched. Germline V gene data show CDR1 as SQVTM and CDR2 as ANQGSEA. The CDR3 totals 13 residues. The CDR3 DNA follows: TGCAGCGCTGGACAGGGGGCTACTTCACCCCTCCACTTT. Amino acid sequence: CSAGQGATSPLHF.

In this sample, this clonotype turned up a few times. The chain links TRBV4-2 to TRBJ1-1, with D tentatively TRBD1 (6 bases). This CDR3 spans 15 amino acids. Per germline, CDR1 LGHNA and CDR2 YNFKEQ. V was shortened by 0 bases and J by 3 bases, with 11 bases between the two germline ends. The CDR3 region has the DNA TGTGCCAGCAGCCAAGAAGGGGGGGCGGACACTGAAGCTTTCTTT. It specifies CASSQEGGADTEAFF.

V is TRBV7-3 and J is TRBJ2-4; the D gene is possibly TRBD1 (6 bases). The DNA end is more similar to TRBJ2-5, so the J call may be wrong. This CDR3 has 13 residues. Germline CDR1 and CDR2: SGHTA and FQGTGA. The CDR3 nucleotides read TGTGCCAGCAGCTTCGGACAGCATGAGACCCAGTACTTC. This translates into CASSFGQHETQYF.

The chain joins TRBV29-1 to TRBJ2-5; perhaps TRBD1 as D (5 bases). This CDR3 has 13 residues. Germline CDR1 is SQVTM and CDR2 is ANQGSEA. V lost 7 bases and J lost 2, with 14 bases in between. CDR3 loop: CSGLLDSQETQYF. The CDR3 DNA reads TGCAGCGGCCTCCTTGACAGTCAAGAGACCCAGTACTTC.